This TCR beta chain was found in a study of OX40 agonist ivuxolimab in advanced cancers. Study as a whole: Participants averaged approximately 60 years of age (range roughly 23 to 90) and were less than 85% male.

Germline V CDR1 and CDR2: SGHNT, YYREEE (reference sequence). The V and J ends lost 5 bases and 3 bases respectively, with 7 bases between them. This CDR3 spans 12 amino acids. Comment on this clone: The antigen is undetermined.

TCRdb keeps only in-frame clones here, not all; method: immunoSEQ multiplex PCR. The table shows 84,000 or so clones, with roughly 84% occurring only once. Findings of the study overall: CD4+ T cells averaged fewer expanded clones than CD8+ T cells.

Patients with a history of autoimmune disease or on systemic immunosuppression were excluded. Sequencing was performed on CD4+ or CD8+ T cells sorted from blood, taken in a trial of the OX40 agonist ivuxolimab. The chain recombines TRBV5-4 with TRBJ2-3; TRBD1 is a possible D gene (6 bases). This receptor was obtained from an adult with an advanced solid tumor such as melanoma, head and neck, liver or kidney cancer. This chain's CDR3 is CASRQGTDTQYF. The CDR3 nucleotides are TGTGCCAGCAGGCAGGGGACAGATACGCAGTATTTT.